The 5 T cell receptor beta chains below come from one sample, sequenced in a study of T-cell reconstitution after alpha-beta-depleted transplantation in children. TCRbeta library preparation incorporated unique molecular identifiers. TCRdb analysed the PCR reads with MiXCR anew, one entry per CDR3 protein. The sample contains just under 350,000 distinct CDR3 sequences, about 17% of which appear only once. The starting material was PBMCs, mostly from graft donor cells, obtained 360 days after TCRalphabeta/CD19-depleted stem cell transplant. The receptors here all came from a male patient aged 2-15 years who had a stem cell transplant for acute lymphoblastic leukemia, so the T cells may come from the graft donor.

This clonotype was seen many times. This chain joins TRBV4-1 and TRBJ2-1; 9 nucleotides agree with TRBD2. J gave up 6 bases and V 4 bases, and 10 bases lay outside the gene matches. Germline loops: CDR1 MGHRA, CDR2 YSYEKL. The CDR3 length is 16 residues. The CDR3 nucleotides are TGCGCCAGCAGCCGCCTCCTAGCGGGACAGAGCAATGAGCAGTTCTTC. Amino acid sequence: CASSRLLAGQSNEQFF.

This clonotype was picked up many times. The rearrangement uses TRBV28 and TRBJ1-2; 7 nucleotides line up with TRBD1. From germline, CDR1 is MDHEN and CDR2 SYDVKM. The CDR3 extends over 13 amino acids. J was trimmed by 7 bases and V by 5 bases; bases with no gene match: 7. This chain's CDR3 is CASSPGQAVGYTF. The CDR3 region has the DNA TGTGCCAGCAGTCCCGGACAGGCCGTTGGCTACACCTTC.

The rearrangement joins TRBV10-3 to TRBJ1-5; D unresolved. There are 18 residues in the CDR3. Per the germline V gene, CDR1 is ENHRY and CDR2 is SYGVKD. The V end lost 2 bases, the J end lost 1 base, and 18 bases lay between the germline ends. This CDR3 reads CAISEVLGPPGSNQPQHF. Written as DNA, the CDR3 is TGTGCCATCAGTGAGGTTCTGGGTCCCCCGGGGAGCAATCAGCCCCAGCATTTT.

This sequence joins TRBV7-2 and TRBJ2-7; 8 bases line up with TRBD1. The length of the CDR3 is 14 residues. V dropped 1 base and J dropped 6; count of bases not matched to a gene: 5. Germline assignment: CDR1 SGHTA and CDR2 FQGNSA. CDR3 protein: CASSLGTGTLEQYF. The CDR3 nucleotides read TGTGCCAGCAGCTTAGGGACAGGGACACTCGAGCAGTACTTC.

This clonotype has only a few counts. This chain connects TRBV11-2 to TRBJ2-1; TRBD2 is a possible D gene (5 bases). V shed 1 base and J shed 4 bases, with 17 bases lying between them. The length of the CDR3 is 17 residues. Per germline, CDR1 SGHAT and CDR2 FQNNGV. The CDR3 is CASSLGTGISIYNEQFF. Here the CDR3 DNA reads TGTGCCAGCAGCTTAGGAACCGGGATTTCGATATACAATGAGCAGTTCTTC.